The entry that follows covers one T cell receptor beta chain sequence. The antigen is undetermined. The entry originates in a study of T cell responses to AZD1222 COVID-19 vaccine. Generated by immunoSEQ multiplex PCR, the TCRdb table keeps only in-frame clones and is missing some. This table has some 150,000 clones, 80% to 90% appearing once. V was trimmed by 2 bases and J by 5 bases, leaving 7 bases between them. CDR1 is WSHSY, CDR2 SAAADI, per germline. This CDR3 is 13 amino acids long. Overall study results and limits: A mostly white British donor set with more females was recruited, and clonal diversity was possibly underestimated.

The clonotype originates from an adult in good health. Sequenced here: peripheral blood, sampled on day 0 of AZD1222 vaccination. The J gene is TRBJ1-5, the V gene TRBV10-2; D ambiguous. The CDR3 here is CASSEDGYQPQHF. CDR3 DNA sequence: TGCGCCAGCAGTGAGGACGGGTATCAGCCCCAGCATTTT.